What follows describes a single T cell receptor beta chain. Antigen unknown. The CDR3 consists of 16 residues. The V gene end was trimmed by 3 bases and the J gene end by 6 bases; junction bases not matched to a gene: 7. Germline-derived CDR1 and CDR2 are MNHEY and SMNVEV (reference sequence). This sample is part of a study of cytomegalovirus exposure and HLA in healthy donors. Study-wide findings and caveats: Analyses of presence/absence relied on an assumption of roughly uniform sequencing depth across donors.

It was with 60 Vbeta and 13 Jbeta primers that the PCR ran. Using immunoSEQ multiplex PCR, the repertoire was profiled, and TCRdb retains in-frame clones only, with some absent. The profile shows 250,000 to 350,000 clones, just over 85% of them singletons. The TCR originated in a man in his forties in good health and CMV-seropositive. Material for sequencing was PBMCs. This rearrangement joins TRBV27 to TRBJ2-1; 11 bases line up with TRBD2. The CDR3 DNA reads TGTGCCAGCAGTTTTCCGACTAGCGGGAAAACCAATGAGCAGTTCTTC. It codes for CASSFPTSGKTNEQFF.